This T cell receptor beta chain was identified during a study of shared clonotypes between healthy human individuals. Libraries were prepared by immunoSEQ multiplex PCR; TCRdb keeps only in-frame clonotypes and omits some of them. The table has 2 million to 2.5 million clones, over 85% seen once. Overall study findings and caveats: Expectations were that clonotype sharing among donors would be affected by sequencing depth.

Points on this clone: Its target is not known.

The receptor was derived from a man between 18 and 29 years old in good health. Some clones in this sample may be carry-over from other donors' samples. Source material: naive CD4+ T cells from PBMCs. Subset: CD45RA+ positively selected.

The CDR3 loop is CASRRTSALAEQYF. CDR3 DNA: TGTGCCAGCAGACGTACTAGCGCCCTTGCCGAGCAGTACTTC. This chain joins TRBV6-5 and TRBJ2-7; 7 bases agree with TRBD2. Germline values: CDR1 MNHEY, CDR2 SVGAGI. The CDR3 length is 14 residues. Unmatched junction bases numbered 11, after V lost 6 bases and J lost 6 bases.